What follows is one T cell receptor (beta chain) and its context. The record originates from a study of PD-L1 blockade in urothelial cancer. Study overall: Patients initiated atezolizumab at some point between 2014 and 2015 at 1,200 mg intravenously every 3 weeks.

TCRdb's copy holds only in-frame clones and misses some; the assay was immunoSEQ multiplex PCR. Among around 120,000 clones listed, 70% to 85% were seen once. This specimen consisted of PBMCs, obtained around atezolizumab (anti-PD-L1) treatment. This sequence originates from a man in his fifties or sixties with urothelial cancer.

The CDR3 DNA reads TGTGCCATCAGAGACGGGACTGGGGTTCAAGAGACCCAGTACTTC. Protein product: CAIRDGTGVQETQYF. The chain links TRBV10-3 to TRBJ2-5; a possible D gene is TRBD2 (6 bases). V dropped 6 bases and J dropped 2 bases, with 16 bases sitting between them. CDR1 and CDR2 (germline): ENHRY, SYGVKD. The CDR3 is 15 amino acids.